Listed below are T cell receptor beta chains from one sample, sequenced in a study of blood T cell repertoires in COVID-19. Profiled with immunoSEQ multiplex PCR; TCRdb holds only in-frame clones, not every one. The profile shows 150,000 to 200,000 clones, around 87% of them singletons. The sequenced material came from peripheral blood. The source is a middle-aged man with active or convalescent COVID-19. Both conserved end residues are part of each CDR3. Each record gives: D gene, V gene, clone size, J gene, CDR3 protein, CDR3 DNA. A D gene is named only where the DNA matches it firmly. Clone size is stated in some rows and not others, as once, few, many or a class when expanded.

TRBD2	TRBV7-2	NA	TRBJ2-3	CASSLGALAGTDTQYF	TGTGCCAGCAGCTTAGGAGCCCTAGCGGGCACAGATACGCAGTATTTT
TRBD2	TRBV5-4	NA	TRBJ2-3	CASSSPGALAADTQYF	TGTGCCAGCAGCTCCCCTGGGGCACTAGCGGCAGATACGCAGTATTTT
NA	TRBV6-1	few	TRBJ2-2	CASSEGQTHTGELFF	TGTGCCAGCAGTGAGGGGCAGACTCACACCGGGGAGCTGTTTTTT
NA	TRBV13	NA	TRBJ1-1	CASSGALGGTEAFF	TGTGCCAGCAGCGGTGCATTGGGGGGGACTGAAGCTTTCTTT
TRBD1	TRBV7-9	NA	TRBJ1-6	CASSTGTGDSPLHF	TGTGCCAGCAGCACCGGGACAGGGGATTCACCCCTCCACTTT
TRBD1	TRBV19	NA	TRBJ1-1	CASSETGGTEAFF	TGTGCCAGTAGTGAGACAGGGGGCACTGAAGCTTTCTTT
TRBD1	TRBV7-9	NA	TRBJ1-1	CASTTKLGQATEAFF	TGTGCCAGCACCACGAAACTAGGACAGGCCACTGAAGCTTTCTTT
NA	TRBV7-9	NA	TRBJ2-5	CASSLARGGETQYF	TGTGCCAGCAGCTTAGCGAGGGGGGGAGAGACCCAGTACTTC
TRBD2	TRBV7-9	NA	TRBJ2-1	CASSVVASGGNEQFF	TGTGCCAGCAGCGTAGTGGCTAGCGGGGGTAATGAGCAGTTCTTC
TRBD1	TRBV28	NA	TRBJ1-2	CASSPGTGPSNYGYTF	TGTGCCAGCAGTCCCGGGACAGGGCCATCTAACTATGGCTACACCTTC
NA	TRBV11-2	NA	TRBJ1-1	CASSLGYGTSREAFF	TGTGCCAGCAGCTTAGGATACGGGACAAGCCGTGAAGCTTTCTTT
TRBD1	TRBV12-5	NA	TRBJ1-4	CASGFGIGQAMNEKLFF	TGTGCTAGTGGTTTTGGGATCGGACAGGCGATGAATGAAAAACTGTTTTTT
NA	TRBV6-1	NA	TRBJ2-7	CASSEEGGLGRPYSYEQYF	TGTGCCAGCAGTGAAGAGGGGGGGTTGGGGAGGCCTTACTCCTACGAGCAGTACTTC
NA	TRBV19	NA	TRBJ1-1	CASSIGSYTEAFF	TGTGCCAGTAGTATAGGGAGCTACACTGAAGCTTTCTTT
NA	TRBV9	NA	TRBJ1-6	CASSGGDPYSPLHF	TGTGCCAGCAGCGGCGGGGACCCCTACTCACCCCTCCACTTT
TRBD2	TRBV6-1	few	TRBJ2-1	CASSGRTSGDFLAANEQFF	TGTGCCAGCAGTGGTCGGACTAGCGGGGACTTCCTCGCCGCTAATGAGCAGTTCTTC
NA	TRBV16	NA	TRBJ1-5	CASSHDNVNQPQHF	TGTGCCAGCAGCCACGACAACGTCAATCAGCCCCAGCATTTT
NA	TRBV19	NA	TRBJ1-1	CASSSRRDTEAFF	TGTGCCAGTAGTTCCCGACGGGACACTGAAGCTTTCTTT
NA	TRBV5-1	NA	TRBJ2-1	CASSLGGLSSYNEQFF	TGCGCCAGCAGCTTGGGCGGCCTAAGCTCCTACAATGAGCAGTTCTTC
NA	TRBV11-2	NA	TRBJ1-1	CASSLEGLGEAFF	TGTGCCAGCAGCTTAGAGGGGCTCGGGGAAGCTTTCTTT
NA	TRBV30	once	TRBJ2-7	CAWRPGGPYYEQYF	TGTGCCTGGAGACCCGGAGGGCCCTACTACGAGCAGTACTTC
NA	TRBV7-8	NA	TRBJ2-5	CASSWDRTLGETQYF	TGTGCCAGCAGCTGGGATCGGACACTGGGGGAGACCCAGTACTTC
NA	TRBV27	NA	TRBJ1-1	CASSGRNTEAFF	TGTGCCAGTTCCGGGAGAAACACTGAAGCTTTCTTT
TRBD1	TRBV3-1/TRBV3-2	NA	TRBJ1-2	CASSLRTGNYGYTF	TGTGCCAGCAGCTTACGGACAGGGAACTATGGCTACACCTTC
NA	TRBV28	once	TRBJ2-3	CATAGMGSTDTQYF	TGTGCCACCGCGGGCATGGGGTCCACAGATACGCAGTATTTT
TRBD1	TRBV19	NA	TRBJ1-2	CASSSTTGGSYGYTF	TGTGCCAGTAGTTCCACGACAGGGGGATCCTATGGCTACACCTTC
NA	TRBV5-5	NA	TRBJ2-4	CASSLKKNIQYF	TGTGCCAGCAGCCTAAAAAAAAACATTCAGTACTTC
NA	TRBV27	NA	TRBJ2-3	CASSLLKSISTDTQYF	TGTGCCAGCAGTCTCCTAAAGTCAATCAGCACAGATACGCAGTATTTT
NA	TRBV12-3/TRBV12-4	NA	TRBJ1-1	CASSLGPNTEAFF	TGTGCCAGCAGTTTAGGGCCTAACACTGAAGCTTTCTTT
NA	TRBV18	NA	TRBJ2-3	CASSPPSTDTQYF	TGTGCCAGCTCTCCTCCTAGCACAGATACGCAGTATTTT
TRBD2	TRBV5-1	NA	TRBJ2-3	CASSFRLAGTTDTQYF	TGCGCCAGCAGCTTCCGACTAGCGGGGACCACAGATACGCAGTATTTT
TRBD1	TRBV24-1	few	TRBJ1-2	CATSSGTGNGYGYTF	TGTGCCACCAGTTCCGGGACAGGGAACGGCTATGGCTACACCTTC
NA	TRBV2	once	TRBJ1-1	CASSGQGRGTEAFF	TGTGCCAGCAGTGGTCAGGGAAGGGGCACTGAAGCTTTCTTT
NA	TRBV11-2	NA	TRBJ1-2	CASSFSGGGGYTF	TGTGCCAGCAGCTTTTCGGGGGGTGGTGGCTACACCTTC
TRBD2	TRBV6-1	NA	TRBJ2-3	CASSEQLAGTDTQYF	TGTGCCAGCAGTGAACAACTAGCGGGGACAGATACGCAGTATTTT
TRBD2	TRBV2	NA	TRBJ2-5	CASSEGAGTQETQYF	TGTGCCAGCAGTGAAGGAGCGGGGACGCAAGAGACCCAGTACTTC
NA	TRBV4-3	NA	TRBJ1-4	CASSQDSGVEGLFF	TGCGCCAGCAGCCAAGATTCCGGGGTCGAGGGACTGTTTTTT
NA	TRBV7-3	NA	TRBJ2-5	CASSKSRVETQYF	TGTGCCAGCAGCAAATCGCGGGTTGAGACCCAGTACTTC
NA	TRBV7-8	NA	TRBJ1-1	CASSPTQGIANTEAFF	TGTGCCAGCAGCCCAACCCAGGGGATCGCGAACACTGAAGCTTTCTTT
TRBD1	TRBV9	NA	TRBJ2-3	CASSARTGGRTDTQYF	TGTGCCAGCAGCGCCAGGACAGGGGGCAGGACAGATACGCAGTATTTT
NA	TRBV4-1	once	TRBJ2-1	CASRMTGTLDNEQFF	TGCGCCAGCAGGATGACCGGGACATTGGACAATGAGCAGTTCTTC
NA	TRBV7-9	once	TRBJ1-1	CASSLGAGDPNTEAFF	TGTGCCAGCAGCTTAGGGGCAGGCGACCCGAACACTGAAGCTTTCTTT
TRBD2	TRBV4-2	once	TRBJ2-5	CASSQDYARGRGTQYF	TGTGCCAGCAGCCAAGATTACGCTCGAGGGAGGGGGACCCAGTACTTC
TRBD2	TRBV4-3	NA	TRBJ2-1	CASSQFRGEGEQFF	TGCGCCAGCAGCCAATTCCGGGGGGAGGGTGAGCAGTTCTTC
NA	TRBV20-1	NA	TRBJ1-2	CSASTGTGNGYTF	TGCAGTGCTAGTACAGGGACGGGAAATGGCTACACCTTC